The 26 T cell receptor beta chains in this list originate from one sample, sequenced in a study of T-cell memory formation after mild COVID-19. TCRdb used MiXCR to reprocess the 5' RACE reads, holding one entry per CDR3 protein. The sample records 250,000 to 400,000 distinct CDR3 sequences, approximately 15% being singletons. Sample: PBMCs or a T cell subset sorted from them (not recorded which). These receptors were collected from a man aged 18-30 years who had mild COVID-19 (a few samples of this study predate the infection). Cell type and time point are not known.

Only a few counts were recorded for this clonotype. J is TRBJ2-2 and V is TRBV5-1; D is possibly TRBD1 or TRBD2 (5 bases each). Germline-derived CDR1 and CDR2 are SGHRS and YFSETQ. V was cut by 0 bases and J by 4 bases, with 10 bases left in between. The CDR3 contains 15 residues. The CDR3 region is CASSLEGTLTGELFF. DNA of the CDR3: TGCGCCAGCAGCTTGGAGGGGACGCTCACCGGGGAGCTGTTTTTT.

The V and J genes are TRBV5-1 and TRBJ1-1; D gene ambiguous. The CDR3 totals 15 residues. The germline V gene encodes CDR1 SGHRS and CDR2 YFSETQ. V lost 5 bases, J lost 4 bases, and 18 bases lay in between. The DNA for the CDR3 is TGCGCCAGCAGTCCTGCCTCCGGCGAACGCACTGAAGCTTTCTTT. This gives the protein CASSPASGERTEAFF.

The sample holds many counts of this clonotype. V usage is TRBV4-2 and J usage is TRBJ1-4; D gene ambiguous. The CDR3 is 15 amino acids. CDR1 and CDR2 (germline): LGHNA, YNFKEQ. The V and J ends lost 0 bases and 7 bases respectively, with 12 bases between them. The CDR3 DNA reads as TGTGCCAGCAGCCAAGAATCCCCCCGGGGTGAAAAACTGTTTTTT. It is translated as CASSQESPRGEKLFF.

In nucleotides, the CDR3 is TGTGCCAGCAGGGTGACAGATGACACTGAAGCTTTCTTT. Translated: CASRVTDDTEAFF. The V gene is TRBV25-1, the J gene TRBJ1-1; D is possibly TRBD1 (5 bases). Deletions cut 6 bases from V and 3 bases from J, with 11 bases between. The CDR3 extends over 13 amino acids. The germline V gene has CDR1 MGHDK and CDR2 SYGVNS.

This rearrangement joins TRBV4-1 to TRBJ1-6; D gene ambiguous. V shed 0 bases and J shed 9 bases, with 9 bases lying between them. CDR3 size: 14 residues. Germline-derived CDR1 and CDR2 are MGHRA and YSYEKL. This chain's CDR3 is CASSQEARGSPLHF. In DNA form, the CDR3 reads TGCGCCAGCAGCCAAGAGGCCCGAGGTTCACCCCTCCACTTT.

There are a few counts of this clonotype. The J gene is TRBJ1-1, the V gene TRBV28; D may be TRBD1 (6 bases). The germline gives CDR1 MDHEN, CDR2 SYDVKM. The CDR3 extends over 14 amino acids. V lost 4 bases and J lost 5, with 14 bases in between. This chain's CDR3 is CASSWSGAGTEAFF. The CDR3, as DNA: TGTGCCAGCAGTTGGTCGGGGGCTGGAACTGAAGCTTTCTTT.

The sample holds a few counts of this clonotype. This chain links TRBV7-9 with TRBJ1-6; 9 bases are a match to TRBD1. The CDR3 consists of 17 residues. V shed 5 bases, J shed 8 bases, and the junction held 13 bases outside the gene matches. Germline V CDR1 and CDR2: SEHNR, FQNEAQ (reference sequence). The CDR3: CASSIRGPGQGYSPLHF. The CDR3 DNA reads TGTGCCAGCAGCATTAGGGGCCCGGGACAGGGTTATTCACCCCTCCACTTT.

The J gene is TRBJ2-7, the V gene TRBV19, with 7 bases lining up with TRBD1. From germline, CDR1 is LNHDA and CDR2 SQIVND (reference sequence). CDR3 length: 14 residues. The V and J ends lost 5 bases and 7 bases, in that order; junction bases with no gene match: 11. CDR3 residues: CASSFRTGTREQYF. CDR3 nucleotide sequence: TGTGCCAGTAGTTTCCGGACAGGAACGAGGGAGCAGTACTTC.

This clonotype was seen a handful of times. The genes are TRBV7-2 and TRBJ2-3; D uncertain. Germline V gene data show CDR1 as SGHTA and CDR2 as FQGNSA. The CDR3 contains 14 residues. The ends were cut back, 10 bases at V and 0 bases at J, with 14 bases in the middle. CDR3 bases: TGTGCCACCCTCTTGGAGACTAGCACAGATACGCAGTATTTT. It translates to CATLLETSTDTQYF.

The V gene is TRBV6-2 or TRBV6-3, the J gene TRBJ2-1, with D perhaps TRBD1 or TRBD2 (5 bases each). V was trimmed by 7 bases and J by 8 bases, leaving 24 bases between them. CDR1 is MNHEY and CDR2 is SVGEGT in the germline V gene. This CDR3 is built from 16 residues. The CDR3 bases are TGTGCCAGCATGGGGACCCAACGACCTTACGGCGATGAGCAGTTCTTC. Protein: CASMGTQRPYGDEQFF.

This chain links TRBV5-1 with TRBJ2-3; D may be TRBD1 (6 bases). Germline V CDR1 and CDR2: SGHRS, YFSETQ. The CDR3 length is 14 residues. The V gene lost 4 bases and the J gene lost 3 bases, with 12 bases spanning the gap. The CDR3 coding sequence is TGCGCCAGCAGCGTAGGGGGAGCTACAGATACGCAGTATTTT. Protein sequence: CASSVGGATDTQYF.

This chain connects TRBV23-1 to TRBJ1-4; D not resolved. TRBV23-1 is known as an ORF, though its function is uncertain. With 5 bases removed from V and 8 bases from J, the gap between germline ends came to 0 bases. This CDR3 region has 9 residues. As DNA, the CDR3 is TGCGCCAGCAGTGAAAAACTGTTTTTT. The encoded protein is CASSEKLFF.

A remark on this clonotype: At one of its ends the junction is not consistent with the germline gene, which may arise from a read error. J is TRBJ2-5 and V is TRBV10-3; 8 positions agree with TRBD2. There are 14 residues in the CDR3. CDR1 ENHRY and CDR2 SYGVKD come from the germline V gene. The CDR3 bases are TGTGCCATCAGCCCGGGGGGGCCCCAAGAGACCAAGTACTTC. Residues: CAISPGGPQETKYF.

The chain carries TRBV10-3 and TRBJ1-2; weak D call: TRBD1 (5 bases). V lost 2 bases and J 4 bases, leaving 14 bases between the germline ends. Germline assignment: CDR1 ENHRY and CDR2 SYGVKD. The CDR3 has 15 residues. The CDR3 loop reads CAISEGTSKVYGYTF. Here the CDR3 DNA reads TGTGCCATCAGTGAGGGGACGTCAAAGGTCTATGGCTACACCTTC.

This sequence joins TRBV6-5 and TRBJ1-2, with D unresolved. The CDR3 totals 14 residues. Per germline, CDR1 MNHEY and CDR2 SVGAGI. Between the trimmed V and J ends, which lost 0 bases and 7 bases, there was a span of 12 bases. CDR3 protein: CASSYSGGFSGYTF. For the CDR3, the DNA is TGTGCCAGCAGTTACTCCGGAGGTTTCTCTGGCTACACCTTC.

This clonotype has only a few counts. This chain connects TRBV27 to TRBJ2-3; D gene ambiguous. Germline V lookup: CDR1 MNHEY, CDR2 SMNVEV (reference sequence). The CDR3 has 13 amino acids. The V gene lost 8 bases and the J gene lost 2 bases, with 11 bases spanning the gap. CDR3 bases: TGTGCCAGCGCCCAAACATACACAGATACGCAGTATTTT. It specifies CASAQTYTDTQYF.

This clonotype has just a few counts. The rearrangement uses TRBV5-1 and TRBJ2-5, with 10 nucleotides matching TRBD1. V lost 4 bases, J lost 3 bases, and 3 bases stayed unmatched. CDR3 length: 14 amino acids. The germline CDR1 and CDR2 sequences are SGHRS and YFSETQ. CDR3 loop: CASSIGQGEETQYF. For the CDR3, the DNA is TGCGCCAGCAGCATAGGACAGGGGGAAGAGACCCAGTACTTC. Combining the CDR3 with reference TRBV5-1 and TRBJ2-5 gives the whole variable domain KAGVTQTPRYLIKTRGQQVTLSCSPISGHRSVSWYQQTPGQGLQFLFEYFSETQRNKGNFPGRFSGRQFSNSRSEMNVSTLELGDSALYLCASSIGQGEETQYFGPGTRLLVL.

Worth noting for this clonotype: This clone may be a read error of a much larger clone one base away. The genes are TRBV2 and TRBJ1-1; D possibly corresponds to TRBD1 (6 bases). V was shortened by 0 bases and J by 5 bases, with 16 bases between the two germline ends. The germline V gene encodes CDR1 SNHLY and CDR2 FYNNEI. The CDR3 covers 16 residues. DNA for the CDR3: TGTGCCAGCAGTGAAGCTCGACGGATAGGGGGTACTGAAGCTTTCTTT. It encodes CASSEARRIGGTEAFF.

This clonotype was seen at least ten times. V is TRBV6-5 and J is TRBJ2-2; no clear D. With 2 bases removed from V and 3 bases from J, the gap between germline ends came to 7 bases. The CDR3 is made up of 14 amino acids. Per the germline V gene, CDR1 is MNHEY and CDR2 is SVGAGI. CDR3 sequence: CASSYLVDTGELFF. CDR3 DNA: TGTGCCAGCAGTTACCTGGTCGACACCGGGGAGCTGTTTTTT.

This clonotype came up many times. The rearrangement joins TRBV4-1 to TRBJ1-5; no reliable D call. The ends were cut back, 1 base at V and 5 bases at J, with 6 bases in the middle. Germline V CDR1 and CDR2: MGHRA, YSYEKL. CDR3 length: 13 amino acids. DNA for the CDR3: TGCGCCAGCAGCCAAGCCTTAGATCAGCCCCAGCATTTT. Its translation is CASSQALDQPQHF.

The V and J genes are TRBV24-1 and TRBJ1-1; D perhaps matches TRBD1 (6 bases). The germline CDR1 and CDR2 sequences are KGHDR and SFDVKD. The CDR3 runs to 17 residues. The V end was cut by 0 bases, the J end by 3 bases, with 16 bases between. CDR3 sequence reads: CATSDLPQGKGYTEAFF. In DNA, the CDR3 is TGTGCCACCAGTGATTTGCCTCAGGGGAAGGGGTACACTGAAGCTTTCTTT.

This clonotype was counted between two and nine times. The J gene is TRBJ2-5, the V gene TRBV7-9; 10 nucleotides line up with TRBD2. V lost 7 bases, J lost 7 bases, and 18 bases stayed unmatched. Looked up from germline, CDR1 is SEHNR and CDR2 is FQNEAQ (reference sequence). There are 17 residues in the CDR3. CDR3 sequence: CASTQQSASGGPRTQYF. Written as DNA, the CDR3 is TGTGCCAGCACCCAGCAGTCGGCTAGCGGGGGCCCAAGGACCCAGTACTTC.

In its sample, this clonotype was seen once. This chain uses TRBV6-5 with TRBJ2-3; 7 bases fit TRBD2. V dropped 11 bases and J dropped 1; count of bases not matched to a gene: 9. CDR3 length: 14 amino acids. Germline V CDR1 and CDR2: MNHEY, SVGAGI. The CDR3 DNA is TGTGCCTCCCAGAGAAGCGGGGGCACAGATACGCAGTATTTT. Amino acid sequence: CASQRSGGTDTQYF.

This clonotype was found a few times. The chain joins TRBV7-9 to TRBJ2-7; D may be TRBD1 (5 bases). V was cut by 4 bases and J by 6 bases, with 10 bases left in between. The CDR3 covers 12 residues. CDR1 and CDR2 (germline): SEHNR, FQNEAQ (reference sequence). CDR3 sequence reads: CASSSNQGEQYV. For the CDR3, the DNA is TGTGCCAGCAGCTCGAACCAGGGCGAGCAGTACGTC.

There are a few counts of this clonotype. The chain links TRBV4-1 to TRBJ2-1; 10 bases map to TRBD2. The CDR3 sequence is 16 residues long. Germline lookup yields CDR1 MGHRA and CDR2 YSYEKL. V lost 2 bases to trimming and J lost 4 bases; unmatched junction nucleotides: 5. The CDR3 DNA sequence: TGCGCCAGCAGCCAAAGGGCTAGCGGGGGTTACAATGAGCAGTTCTTC. This codes for CASSQRASGGYNEQFF.

In this sample, this clonotype turned up a few times. The genes are TRBV4-3 and TRBJ2-5; D not resolved. The germline CDR1 and CDR2 sequences are LGHNA and YSLEER. The CDR3 spans 16 residues. V lost 0 bases to trimming and J lost 0 bases, with 11 bases between them. The DNA for the CDR3 is TGCGCCAGCAGCCAAGATATGGACCCGTACCAAGAGACCCAGTACTTC. Residues: CASSQDMDPYQETQYF.